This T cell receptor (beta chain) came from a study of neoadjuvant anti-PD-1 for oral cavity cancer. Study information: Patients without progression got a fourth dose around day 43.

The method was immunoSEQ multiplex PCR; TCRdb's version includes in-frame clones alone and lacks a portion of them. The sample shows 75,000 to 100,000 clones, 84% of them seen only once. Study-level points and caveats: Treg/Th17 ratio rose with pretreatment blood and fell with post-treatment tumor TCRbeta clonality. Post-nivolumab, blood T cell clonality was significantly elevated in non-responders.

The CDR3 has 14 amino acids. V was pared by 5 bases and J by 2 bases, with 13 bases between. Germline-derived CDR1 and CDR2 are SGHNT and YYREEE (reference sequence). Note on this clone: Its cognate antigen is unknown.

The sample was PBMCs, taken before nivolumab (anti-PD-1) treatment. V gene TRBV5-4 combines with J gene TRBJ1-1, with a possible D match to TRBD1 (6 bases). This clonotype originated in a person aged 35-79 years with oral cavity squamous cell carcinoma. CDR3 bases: TGTGCCAGCAGATGGGACGGGACAAACACTGAAGCTTTCTTT. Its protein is CASRWDGTNTEAFF.